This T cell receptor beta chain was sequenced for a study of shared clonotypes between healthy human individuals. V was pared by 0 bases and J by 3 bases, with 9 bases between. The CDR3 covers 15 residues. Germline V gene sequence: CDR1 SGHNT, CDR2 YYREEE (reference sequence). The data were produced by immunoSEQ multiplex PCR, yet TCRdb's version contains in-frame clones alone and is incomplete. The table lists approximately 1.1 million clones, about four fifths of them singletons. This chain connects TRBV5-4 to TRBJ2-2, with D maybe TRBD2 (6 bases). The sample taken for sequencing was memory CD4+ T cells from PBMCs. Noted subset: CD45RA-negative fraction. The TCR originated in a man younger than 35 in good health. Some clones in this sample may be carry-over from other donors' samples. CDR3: CASSLDGRYTGELFF. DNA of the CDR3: TGTGCCAGCAGCTTGGACGGGAGATACACCGGGGAGCTGTTTTTT.